Below are 20 T cell receptor beta chains sequenced from a single sample in a study of cytomegalovirus exposure and HLA in healthy donors. The primer mix had 60 Vbeta and 13 Jbeta primers. Profiled with immunoSEQ multiplex PCR; TCRdb holds only in-frame clones, not every one. The data contain 130,000 or so clones, more than 60% of them singletons. The sample taken for sequencing was PBMCs. Receptor source: a man in his forties or fifties in good health and CMV-seronegative.

The chain carries TRBV10-2 and TRBJ1-1; tentative D call: TRBD1 (5 bases). V lost 2 bases and J lost 11, with 15 bases in between. This CDR3 comprises 13 residues. The germline gives CDR1 WSHSY, CDR2 SAAADI. This chain's CDR3 is CASSETGPLLAFF. CDR3 nucleotide sequence: TGCGCCAGCAGTGAGACAGGTCCTCTACTTGCTTTCTTT.

V gene TRBV5-6 combines with J gene TRBJ2-5; a possible D gene is TRBD1 (5 bases). The CDR3 extends over 14 amino acids. Germline V gene lookup returns CDR1 SGHDT and CDR2 YYEEEE. Trimming took 0 bases from V and 5 from J, leaving 11 bases between them. The CDR3: CASSLGSSGETQYF. In DNA form, the CDR3 reads TGTGCCAGCAGCTTGGGAAGTTCAGGGGAGACCCAGTACTTC.

The chain employs TRBV28 and TRBJ2-5; 9 positions match TRBD1. In germline, CDR1 is MDHEN, CDR2 SYDVKM. This CDR3 has 16 residues. V lost 7 bases to trimming and J lost 1 base; unmatched junction nucleotides: 10. The CDR3 is CASIHPGTGTQETQYF. CDR3 bases: TGTGCCAGCATACATCCCGGGACAGGGACCCAAGAGACCCAGTACTTC. Using reference TRBV28 and TRBJ2-5 for the parts outside the CDR3, the full variable domain is DVKVTQSSRYLVKRTGEKVFLECVQDMDHENMFWYRQDPGLGLRLIYFSYDVKMKEKGDIPEGYSVSREKKERFSLILESASTNQTSMYLCASIHPGTGTQETQYFGPGTRLLVL.

For this clone: The junction shows a germline mismatch at one end, possibly a read error. The rearrangement links TRBV10-3 to TRBJ2-3, with D perhaps TRBD2 (6 bases). Germline CDR1 and CDR2: ENHRY and SYGVKD. The CDR3 totals 12 residues. The CDR3 protein is CAISEGKGGLGF. CDR3 coding DNA: TGTGCCATCAGTGAGGGGAAGGGAGGCTTAGGTTTC.

In this sample, this clone turned up once. The V gene is TRBV11-1, the J gene TRBJ1-1; unclear D gene. This CDR3 region has 17 residues. Trimming shortened V by 5 bases and J by 4 bases, and 23 bases separated the two germline ends. The germline CDR1 and CDR2 sequences are SGHAT and FQDESV (reference sequence). For the CDR3, the DNA is TGTGCCAGCAGCCTGAATTGGGGTGCAAGCGGGTCCACTGAAGCTTTCTTT. As protein: CASSLNWGASGSTEAFF.

The J gene is TRBJ2-2, the V gene TRBV7-2, with TRBD1 identical over 7 bases. V gave up 5 bases and J gave up 4 bases; unmatched junction bases: 7. CDR1 and CDR2 (germline): SGHTA, FQGNSA. The CDR3 sequence is 15 residues long. The CDR3 spells CASSHDRAGTGELFF. The CDR3 DNA sequence: TGTGCCAGCAGCCACGACAGGGCGGGCACCGGGGAGCTGTTTTTT.

The gene calls are TRBV5-6 and TRBJ1-1, with no clear D. The CDR3 covers 12 residues. CDR1 SGHDT and CDR2 YYEEEE come from the germline V gene. Trimming shortened V by 4 bases and J by 8 bases, and 12 bases separated the two germline ends. CDR3 nucleotide sequence: TGTGCCAGCAGCCGCCTAGGGAGAGAAGCTTTCTTT. The encoded protein is CASSRLGREAFF.

The rearrangement links TRBV7-7 to TRBJ2-2; D is unclear. In germline, CDR1 is SSHAT, CDR2 FNYEAQ (reference sequence). The ends were cut back, 0 bases at V and 6 bases at J, with 8 bases in the middle. This CDR3 is built from 14 residues. CDR3 nucleotides: TGTGCCAGCAGCTTAGCGCTGTACTCCGGGGAGCTGTTTTTT. It codes for CASSLALYSGELFF. Filled out from reference TRBV7-7 and TRBJ2-2, the complete variable domain reads GAGVSQSPRYKVTKRGQDVTLRCDPISSHATLYWYQQALGQGPEFLTYFNYEAQPDKSGLPSDRFSAERPEGSISTLTIQRTEQRDSAMYRCASSLALYSGELFFGEGSRLTVL.

This clone was detected a few times. The chain joins TRBV30 to TRBJ1-1, with 7 positions matching TRBD1. This CDR3 is built from 11 residues. J gave up 10 bases and V 7 bases, and 9 bases lay outside the gene matches. Germline V gives CDR1 GTSNPN, CDR2 SVGIG (reference sequence). CDR3: CALAQGIVAFF. In DNA form, the CDR3 reads TGTGCCTTGGCACAGGGGATCGTAGCTTTCTTT. The complete variable domain, with remaining parts taken from reference TRBV30 and TRBJ1-1, reads SQTIHQWPATLVQPVGSPLSLECTVEGTSNPNLYWYRQAAGRGLQLLFYSVGIGQISSEVPQNLSASRPQDRQFILSSKKLLLSDSGFYLCALAQGIVAFFGQGTRLTVV.

In nucleotides, the CDR3 is TGTGCCAGCAGTTACGACAGGACAGGGGCCTACGAGCAGTACTTC. Its protein is CASSYDRTGAYEQYF. V is TRBV6-5 and J is TRBJ2-7, with TRBD1 matching 9 bases. Trimming removed 2 bases from V and 2 bases from J; junction bases left unmatched: 4. Per the germline V gene, CDR1 is MNHEY and CDR2 is SVGAGI. This CDR3 spans 15 amino acids.

The rearrangement links TRBV28 to TRBJ1-2; D perhaps matches TRBD1 (6 bases). CDR1 and CDR2 from the germline V gene are MDHEN and SYDVKM. V lost 6 bases, J lost 2 bases, and 13 bases lay in between. The CDR3 totals 14 residues. The CDR3 nucleotides read TGTGCCAGCAGGATAGGGGGATCCAACTATGGCTACACCTTC. Translated: CASRIGGSNYGYTF.

This chain joins TRBV4-3 and TRBJ2-1, with D possibly TRBD2 on 5 matching bases. CDR3 length equals 13 residues. Per germline, CDR1 LGHNA and CDR2 YSLEER. V dropped 0 bases and J dropped 8 bases, with 8 bases sitting between them. CDR3 sequence: CASSQEVRDEQFF. CDR3 in DNA: TGCGCCAGCAGCCAAGAGGTGCGGGATGAGCAGTTCTTC.

The V gene is TRBV9, the J gene TRBJ1-5; D is ambiguous. The germline gives CDR1 SGDLS, CDR2 YYNGEE. The V and J ends lost 0 bases and 9 bases respectively, with 13 bases between them. The CDR3 is 14 residues long. The CDR3 nucleotides are TGTGCCAGCAGCGTAGCGACGGCTGAGGGGCCCCAGCATTTT. Encoded protein: CASSVATAEGPQHF.

A word on this clone: The same CDR3 also results from other DNA sequences found in this sample. The genes are TRBV28 and TRBJ2-1; 12 nucleotides agree with TRBD2. The CDR3 length is 13 residues. V gave up 5 bases and J gave up 7 bases; unmatched junction bases: 0. The V gene's germline CDR1 is MDHEN and CDR2 SYDVKM. The DNA of the CDR3 is TGTGCCAGCAGTCTAGCGGGGGGGAATGAGCAGTTCTTC. Amino acid sequence: CASSLAGGNEQFF.

With regard to this clone: Compared with germline, one end of the junction differs, possibly owing to a read error. The chain combines TRBV7-9 with TRBJ2-7; TRBD1 matches 9 bases. The CDR3 runs 16 residues. Germline-derived CDR1 and CDR2 are SEHNR and FQNEAQ (reference sequence). The CDR3 sequence is CSSSLRGTGWTYEQYF. The CDR3 coding sequence is TGTTCCAGCAGCTTAAGAGGGACAGGGTGGACCTACGAGCAGTACTTC.

The chain joins TRBV5-1 to TRBJ1-1; D not resolved. Germline CDR1 reads SGHRS; CDR2 reads YFSETQ. The V gene lost 1 base and the J gene lost 5 bases, with 15 bases spanning the gap. The CDR3 spans 15 residues. The CDR3 sequence is CASSLFWAAGTEAFF. The CDR3 DNA is TGCGCCAGCAGCTTGTTTTGGGCGGCGGGAACTGAAGCTTTCTTT.

This chain uses TRBV7-9 with TRBJ2-3; TRBD2 aligns across 9 bases. The trim removed 2 bases at V and 6 bases at J, leaving 6 bases unmatched. Germline assignment: CDR1 SEHNR and CDR2 FQNEAQ (reference sequence). This CDR3 has 15 residues. The CDR3 DNA follows: TGTGCCAGCAGCTTAAAAGCGGGGGGCCTGGATACGCAGTATTTT. It yields the protein CASSLKAGGLDTQYF.

The chain carries TRBV15 and TRBJ2-2, with D possibly matching TRBD2 (6 bases). The germline V and J ends were trimmed by 3 bases and 8 bases, with 16 bases remaining between them. Germline CDR1 is LNHNV and CDR2 is YYDKDF (reference sequence). This CDR3 spans 15 amino acids. The CDR3 DNA sequence: TGTGCCACCAGCAGGGCCTTAGCGGCCTGGGGGGAGCTGTTTTTT. This gives the protein CATSRALAAWGELFF.

J is TRBJ2-2 and V is TRBV11-2, with D possibly being TRBD2 (6 bases). Germline V gene sequence: CDR1 SGHAT, CDR2 FQNNGV. Trimming cost V 1 base and J 0 bases, with 9 bases left between them. The CDR3 covers 16 residues. The CDR3 sequence is CASSLGLAPNTGELFF. CDR3 nucleotide sequence: TGTGCCAGCAGCTTAGGGCTAGCGCCGAACACCGGGGAGCTGTTTTTT.

This chain connects TRBV7-2 to TRBJ1-5; D is unresolved. CDR1 is SGHTA, CDR2 FQGNSA, per germline. With 1 base removed from V and 7 bases from J, the gap between germline ends came to 17 bases. The CDR3 has 16 amino acids. The CDR3, as DNA: TGTGCCAGCAGCTTAGTGGGTAGCGATATCCGGCAGCCCCAGCATTTT. This translates into CASSLVGSDIRQPQHF. The full variable domain, its missing parts supplied by reference TRBV7-2 and TRBJ1-5, is GAGVSQSPSNKVTEKGKDVELRCDPISGHTALYWYRQSLGQGLEFLIYFQGNSAPDKSGLPSDRFSAERTGGSVSTLTIQRTQQEDSAVYLCASSLVGSDIRQPQHFGDGTRLSIL.